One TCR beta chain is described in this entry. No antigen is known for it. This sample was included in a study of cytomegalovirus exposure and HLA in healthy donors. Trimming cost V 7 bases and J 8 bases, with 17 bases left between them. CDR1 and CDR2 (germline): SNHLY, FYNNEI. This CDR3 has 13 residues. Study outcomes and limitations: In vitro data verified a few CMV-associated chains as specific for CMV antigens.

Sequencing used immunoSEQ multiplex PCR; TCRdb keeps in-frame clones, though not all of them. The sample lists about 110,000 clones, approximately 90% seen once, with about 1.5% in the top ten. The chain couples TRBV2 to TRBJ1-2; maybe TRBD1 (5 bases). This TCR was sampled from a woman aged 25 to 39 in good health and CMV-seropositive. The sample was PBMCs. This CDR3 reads CASNRPGIGGYTF. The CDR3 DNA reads TGTGCCAGCAACCGACCAGGGATAGGCGGCTACACCTTC.